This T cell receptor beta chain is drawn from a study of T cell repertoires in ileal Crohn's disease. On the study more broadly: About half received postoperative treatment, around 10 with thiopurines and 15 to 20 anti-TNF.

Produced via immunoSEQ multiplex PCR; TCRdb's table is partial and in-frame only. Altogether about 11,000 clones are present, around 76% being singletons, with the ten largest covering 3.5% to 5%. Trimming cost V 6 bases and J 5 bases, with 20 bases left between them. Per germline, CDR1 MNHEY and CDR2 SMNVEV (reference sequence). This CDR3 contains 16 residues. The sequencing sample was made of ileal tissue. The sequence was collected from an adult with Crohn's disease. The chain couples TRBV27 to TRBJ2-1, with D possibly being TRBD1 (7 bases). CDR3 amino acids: CASRPGRARGDNEQFF. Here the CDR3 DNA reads TGTGCCAGCAGGCCGGGGCGGGCCAGGGGGGACAATGAGCAGTTCTTC.